This T cell receptor beta chain was captured in a study of blood T cell repertoires in COVID-19. Profiled with immunoSEQ multiplex PCR; TCRdb holds only in-frame clones, not every one. The sample has more than 200,000 clones; about nine tenths are singletons. V dropped 2 bases and J dropped 5 bases, with 13 bases sitting between them. The CDR3 consists of 14 residues. Germline V gene data show CDR1 as SGHAT and CDR2 as FQNNGV. The chain employs TRBV11-2 and TRBJ2-7; a weak D match, TRBD1 (6 bases). The TCR sequence derives from a man aged 25 to 40 in a cohort exposed to, infected with or recovered from COVID-19 (not recorded which). Sequencing input: PBMCs or T cells enriched from blood (not recorded which). The CDR3 protein is CASSLQGTHDEQYF. The DNA for the CDR3 is TGTGCCAGCAGCTTACAAGGGACACACGACGAGCAGTACTTC. Using reference TRBV11-2 and TRBJ2-7 for the parts outside the CDR3, the full variable domain is EAGVAQSPRYKIIEKRQSVAFWCNPISGHATLYWYQQILGQGPKLLIQFQNNGVVDDSQLPKDRFSAERLKGVDSTLKIQPAKLEDSAVYLCASSLQGTHDEQYFGPGTRLTVT.